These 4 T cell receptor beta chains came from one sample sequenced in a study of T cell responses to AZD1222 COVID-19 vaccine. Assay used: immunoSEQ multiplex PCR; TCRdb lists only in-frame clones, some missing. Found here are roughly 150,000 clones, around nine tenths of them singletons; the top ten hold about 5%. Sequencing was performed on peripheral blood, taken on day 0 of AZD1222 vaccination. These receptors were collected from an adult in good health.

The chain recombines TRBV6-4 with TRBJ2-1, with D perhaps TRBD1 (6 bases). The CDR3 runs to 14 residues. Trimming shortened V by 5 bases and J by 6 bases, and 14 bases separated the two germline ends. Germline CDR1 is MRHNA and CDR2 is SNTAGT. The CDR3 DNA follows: TGTGCCAGCAGTAACACCGGGACAATCAATGAGCAGTTCTTC. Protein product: CASSNTGTINEQFF.

The CDR3 loop reads CASSPRDFIFGEQFF. CDR3 DNA sequence: TGTGCCAGCAGCCCCCGGGACTTCATATTCGGTGAGCAGTTCTTC. The rearrangement uses TRBV11-3 and TRBJ2-1; TRBD2 might be the D (6 bases). CDR1 is SGHNT and CDR2 is YENEEA in the germline V gene. CDR3 size: 15 residues. The V and J ends lost 5 bases and 9 bases respectively, with 20 bases between them.

The CDR3 DNA follows: TGTGCCAGCAGGACAGGACTCCGATCCTACGAGCAGTACTTC. Its protein product is CASRTGLRSYEQYF. This chain uses TRBV28 with TRBJ2-7, with D tentatively TRBD1 (6 bases). This CDR3 contains 14 residues. The V and J ends lost 6 bases and 1 base respectively, with 13 bases between them. CDR1 and CDR2 (germline): MDHEN, SYDVKM.

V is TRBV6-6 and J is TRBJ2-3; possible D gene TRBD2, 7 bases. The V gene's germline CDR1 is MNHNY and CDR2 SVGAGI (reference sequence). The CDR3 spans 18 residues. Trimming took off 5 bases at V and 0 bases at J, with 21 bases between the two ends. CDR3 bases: TGTGCCAGCAGTCCAAGGGGGGGGATTTCCGCTAGCACAGATACGCAGTATTTT. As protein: CASSPRGGISASTDTQYF.